The present entry profiles one TCR beta chain with its context. What antigen it recognizes has not been identified. A much larger clone differs from this one at a single base, so this may be a read error. The library relied on PCR. The reads were generated on an Illumina HiSeq 4000. Bulk TCR libraries were made following a previously described method, with the TCR primers given in Table S5. Purification of total RNA was performed with the Qiagen AllPrep DNA/RNA kit. Before analysis, reads from multiple sequencing runs of the same library were pooled. On the study's bioinformatics: Only reads with exact TCR constant sequence were kept, trimmed to 150 nt, and grouped by their 12-nt molecular barcodes. Within each barcode group, reads were sub-clustered at a 15% Levenshtein threshold, and quality-weighted consensus sequences were built per RNA molecule. Non-functional sequences were excluded, and lower-count sequences lying one edit away from another sequence were also excluded. On the basis of fitting two negative binomial distributions, barcode sub-clusters with fewer than 20% of the maximum read count were discarded. TCRdb applied fastp at Q25 and MiXCR to the public reads, then kept only in-frame beta chains. Rows are unified per CDR3 protein, each entry keeping the most common DNA and genes. TCRdb's processing, not the authors' own work, is the source of the V and J calls. The sample has hundreds of thousands of distinct CDR3 sequences on record, roughly a fifth of them singletons. Together, the top ten hold 0.81% of the sample.

The entry originates in a study of molecular identifiers for immune sequencing clone quantification (dated by TCRdb to the late 2010s). For the wider study: For a replicate experiment, RNA from roughly 18,000 or 92,000 naive CD8 T cells was divided into five aliquots, of which four were sequenced. The study was a methods study using CD8 T cells to benchmark molecular-identifier clustering-based TCR repertoire sequencing (MIDCIRS) and TCR RNA copy counting.

Here is what the overall study found, with its caveats: Without barcode sub-clustering, chimeric consensus sequences inflated TCR diversity; chimeras reached as high as 47%. Modeling gave 3 to 3.5 recovered TCR RNA copies per cell versus 8 to 10 by digital PCR, implying roughly 28% capture efficiency. Spiked-in Jurkat TCR RNA equal to a single cell's worth was reported to be detectable even within 1,200,000 naive CD8 T cells. Highly expanded clone sizes could be underestimated if identical TCR molecules share a barcode. Clones above 20 RNA copies held over 97% of molecules in CMV-specific effector cells but under 1% in naive cells. The naive libraries included spiked-in Jurkat TCR RNA (under eleven copies' worth), and this Jurkat TCR RNA is not part of the donor repertoire.

Naive CD8 T cell libraries were made from about 21,000 to 970,000 sorted cells using 10%, 30% or 50% of purified RNA. Naive CD8 T cells, defined as CD8+CD4-CCR7+CD45RA+, were FACS-sorted into RLT Plus buffer on a BD FACSAria II. To test detection sensitivity, Jurkat RNA equal to over nine TCR copies was added to samples of roughly 18,000-1,000,000 naive CD8 T cells. Enrichment of CD8 T cells was performed with RosetteSep CD8+ T Cell Enrichment Cocktail and Ficoll-Paque, after which ACK red cell lysis was carried out. The CDR3, cysteine through phenylalanine, is 16 amino acids long. Only the CDR3 region is kept as DNA, spanning 48 bases read in frame from base 1. The germline V gene (reference sequence) supplies CDR1 MNHEY and CDR2 SMNVEV.

The clonotype originates from a human donor in good health. Some libraries in this study had Jurkat cell RNA spiked in. Source material: naive CD8+ T cells from blood, with Jurkat cell RNA spiked in. Taken with the paper, the label for cell subset or site translates to: FACS-sorted CD8+CD4-CCR7+CD45RA+ naive T cells. Recombination linked TRBV27 to TRBJ2-6, and perhaps TRBD1 as D gene, on 5 matching bases. The DNA is TGTGCCAGCAGTGGCCTGACACCTTCTGGGGCCAACATCCTGACTTTC. Translated, it reads CASSGLTPSGANILTF.